The text below deals with one T cell receptor (beta chain). Its antigen is unknown. The data originate from a study of memory CD4+ T cells and cytomegalovirus serostatus. Across the whole study: Of the healthy Belgian adults, 8 to 10 were CMV seropositive and about two dozen seronegative. Study-wide findings and caveats: The CMV-associated TCR signature appears largely within the CD4+ memory repertoire.

Profiling relied on immunoSEQ multiplex PCR, and the TCRdb table lists in-frame clones only, not all of them. Of some 66,000 clones in the sample, 76% were seen once. The sort gate was single viable CD3+CD4+CD8-CD45RO+ cells for memory CD4+ T cells. This CDR3 is built from 15 residues. V lost 5 bases and J lost 1, with 14 bases in between. Germline V gene sequence: CDR1 MDHEN, CDR2 SYDVKM. This sequence joins TRBV28 and TRBJ1-1, with a possible D match to TRBD1 (6 bases). The specimen was memory CD4+ T cells from blood. The TCR comes from an adult in good health and CMV-seropositive. As DNA, the CDR3 is TGTGCCAGCAGTAACCAGGGGAGGGGGAACACTGAAGCTTTCTTT. Its protein product is CASSNQGRGNTEAFF.